One sample yielded the 18 T cell receptor beta chains listed below, sequenced in a study of Graves' ophthalmopathy and Graves' hyperthyroidism (dated by TCRdb to the late 2010s). This sample was sequenced with an Illumina HiSeq 2000. For repertoire sequencing, TCR beta CDR3 regions were amplified from RNA transcripts. HTBI primers and the Qiagen OneStep RT-PCR kit were used in a first-round RT-PCR, which was followed by a second-round multiplex PCR, size selection and purification. TCRdb redid the processing of the public reads, applying fastp at Q25 and MiXCR, and retained in-frame beta chains. Rows are combined by CDR3 protein, so each entry shows the most common genes and DNA. Counted in this sample were 200,000 to 250,000 distinct CDR3 sequences; 40% to 50% of them appeared once. In total, the top ten clones hold roughly half of the sample. Sequencing used peripheral blood. These receptors were taken from an adult man with Graves' ophthalmopathy.

This clonotype was counted between two and nine times. V is TRBV7-8 and J is TRBJ1-1; no clear D. The length of the CDR3 is 11 residues. Germline V gene data show CDR1 as SGHVS and CDR2 as FQNEAQ. Trimming removed 3 bases from V and 7 bases from J, with 6 bases in between. Written as DNA, the CDR3 is TGTGCCAGCAGCTTGGACGGTGAAGCTTTCTTT. Translated: CASSLDGEAFF.

This sequence joins TRBV12-3 or TRBV12-4 and TRBJ2-6; D uncertain. This CDR3 has 14 residues. V was shortened by 6 bases and J by 2 bases, with 8 bases between the two germline ends. CDR3 sequence (DNA): TGTGCCAGCAGGGGTCATACTGGGGCCAACGTCCTGACTTTC. It yields the protein CASRGHTGANVLTF.

The gene calls are TRBV29-1 and TRBJ2-5; D tentatively fits TRBD1 or TRBD2 (6 bases each). This CDR3 is 12 amino acids long. Germline assignment: CDR1 SQVTM and CDR2 ANQGSEA. V was cut by 6 bases and J by 4 bases, with 12 bases left in between. This CDR3 is CSVAEGGETQYF. The CDR3 DNA reads as TGCAGCGTCGCCGAGGGGGGAGAGACCCAGTACTTC.

V is TRBV14 and J is TRBJ1-1, with TRBD1 identical over 10 bases. Germline lookup yields CDR1 SGHDN and CDR2 FVKESK. The junction had 3 bases not matched to a gene; V was cut back by 2 bases and J by 3 bases. The CDR3 has 15 amino acids. This chain's CDR3 is CASSQPGTGDTEAFF. CDR3 in DNA: TGTGCCAGCAGCCAACCCGGGACAGGGGACACTGAAGCTTTCTTT.

There are a few counts of this clonotype. This chain connects TRBV29-1 to TRBJ1-2; 8 nucleotides match TRBD1. Germline loops: CDR1 SQVTM, CDR2 ANQGSEA. Unmatched junction bases numbered 4, after V lost 3 bases and J lost 4 bases. The CDR3 loop spans 13 amino acids. The CDR3 nucleotides are TGCAGCGTTGAGCGACAGGGGACCTATGGCTACACCTTC. It yields the protein CSVERQGTYGYTF.

V gene TRBV19 combines with J gene TRBJ1-5, with TRBD1 matching over 10 bases. The CDR3 covers 18 residues. J was trimmed by 2 bases and V by 3 bases; bases with no gene match: 10. Germline CDR1 LNHDA, CDR2 SQIVND (reference sequence). The CDR3 region is CASSMVRDRGSGNQPQHF. DNA for the CDR3: TGTGCCAGTAGTATGGTACGGGACAGGGGTTCGGGCAATCAGCCCCAGCATTTT. Combining the CDR3 with reference TRBV19 and TRBJ1-5 gives the whole variable domain DGGITQSPKYLFRKEGQNVTLSCEQNLNHDAMYWYRQDPGQGLRLIYYSQIVNDFQKGDIAEGYSVSREKKESFPLTVTSAQKNPTAFYLCASSMVRDRGSGNQPQHFGDGTRLSIL.

The rearrangement joins TRBV28 to TRBJ2-7; 10 bases are a match to TRBD1. Germline values: CDR1 MDHEN, CDR2 SYDVKM. This CDR3 is built from 15 residues. V was clipped by 8 bases and J by 3 bases; unmatched bases: 10. CDR3 sequence: CASRRRDRGFYEQYF. The CDR3 bases are TGTGCCAGCCGGCGGAGGGACAGGGGCTTCTACGAGCAGTACTTC.

This clonotype occurred many times. J is TRBJ1-1 and V is TRBV29-1; perhaps TRBD1 as D (5 bases). The CDR3 runs to 14 residues. Germline V gene sequence: CDR1 SQVTM, CDR2 ANQGSEA. V shed 7 bases and J shed 4 bases, with 19 bases lying between them. CDR3 region: CSAATGIIATEAFF. For the CDR3, the DNA is TGCAGCGCTGCTACAGGAATTATCGCCACTGAAGCTTTCTTT.

This clonotype was counted many times. The gene calls are TRBV2 and TRBJ1-2; D is undetermined. Trimming left V 4 bases short and J 8 bases short, with 8 bases between. From germline, CDR1 is SNHLY and CDR2 FYNNEI. The CDR3 runs to 11 residues. The chain's CDR3 is CASSASVGYTF. The CDR3 DNA reads as TGTGCCAGCAGTGCTTCGGTCGGCTACACCTTC.

This clonotype has only a few counts. The chain employs TRBV19 and TRBJ1-2, with TRBD1 matching 8 bases. Germline lookup yields CDR1 LNHDA and CDR2 SQIVND (reference sequence). This CDR3 comprises 14 residues. V lost 6 bases and J lost 2; bases outside the gene matches: 5. The CDR3 here is CASRTRTGNYGYTF. The CDR3 nucleotides read TGTGCCAGTAGGACCCGGACAGGGAACTATGGCTACACCTTC.

V and J are TRBV12-3 or TRBV12-4 and TRBJ2-7, with TRBD1 matching over 7 bases. The CDR3 is 13 residues long. Germline trimming cut 10 bases from V and 1 base from J; bases unmatched to any gene: 7. CDR3 sequence (DNA): TGTGCCACCCGGGACAGCCAATCCTACGAGCAGTACTTC. Its translation is CATRDSQSYEQYF.

Only a few counts were recorded for this clonotype. CDR3 DNA: TGTGCCACCAGTGATTCTGACACTGAAGCTTTCTTT. Protein: CATSDSDTEAFF. The gene calls are TRBV24-1 and TRBJ1-1; D unclear. This CDR3 has 12 residues. The V gene lost 2 bases and the J gene lost 3 bases, with 3 bases spanning the gap. The germline gives CDR1 KGHDR, CDR2 SFDVKD.

The CDR3 loop is CASSTPSSGANVLTF. In DNA form, the CDR3 reads TGTGCCAGCAGCACCCCCTCCTCTGGGGCCAACGTCCTGACTTTC. This chain joins TRBV7-9 and TRBJ2-6; no definite D call. Germline lookup yields CDR1 SEHNR and CDR2 FQNEAQ (reference sequence). The length of the CDR3 is 15 residues. V was shortened by 5 bases and J by 0 bases, with 8 bases between the two germline ends.

Note on this clonotype: A much larger clone lies a single base off, so this may be a read error. The CDR3 DNA sequence: TGCAGCGTTGAAGGGGATAGCAATCAGCCCCAGCATTTT. As protein: CSVEGDSNQPQHF. J is TRBJ1-5 and V is TRBV29-1, with D hard to call. From germline, CDR1 is SQVTM and CDR2 ANQGSEA. There are 13 residues in the CDR3. V lost 1 base to trimming and J lost 0 bases, with 4 bases between them.

The chain uses TRBV15 and TRBJ2-5; 9 bases are shared with TRBD2. The V gene's germline CDR1 is LNHNV and CDR2 YYDKDF (reference sequence). V lost 3 bases and J lost 1; bases outside the gene matches: 3. CDR3 length: 15 residues. The CDR3, as DNA: TGTGCCACCAGCAGCGAGCGGGAGGCCCAAGAGACCCAGTACTTC. Residues: CATSSEREAQETQYF.

This clonotype occurred a few times. V gene TRBV20-1 combines with J gene TRBJ1-1; 7 bases line up with TRBD1. The V gene's germline CDR1 is DFQATT and CDR2 SNEGSKA (reference sequence). V lost 6 bases to trimming and J lost 3 bases; unmatched junction nucleotides: 7. CDR3 size: 13 residues. DNA for the CDR3: TGCAGTGCCCTACAGGGGCGGGACACTGAAGCTTTCTTT. Protein product: CSALQGRDTEAFF.

The V call is TRBV5-4, the J call TRBJ2-6; 11 nucleotides match TRBD1. With 3 bases clipped from V and 1 base from J, the junction kept 3 bases outside the gene matches. This CDR3 spans 17 amino acids. Looked up from germline, CDR1 is SGHNT and CDR2 is YYREEE (reference sequence). The CDR3 loop reads CASSSGQGASGANVLTF. The CDR3, as DNA: TGTGCCAGCAGCTCCGGACAGGGGGCTTCTGGGGCCAACGTCCTGACTTTC.

This clonotype appeared a few times. This chain links TRBV7-3 with TRBJ2-2, with TRBD2 matching 9 bases. V shed 2 bases, J shed 6 bases, and the junction held 7 bases outside the gene matches. This CDR3 has 16 amino acids. CDR1 and CDR2 from the germline V gene are SGHTA and FQGTGA. The CDR3 nucleotides are TGTGCCAGCAGCTTAGTTGCGGGAGGGTTCGCCGGGGAGCTGTTTTTT. Residues: CASSLVAGGFAGELFF. Variable domain in full (rest from reference TRBV7-3 and TRBJ2-2): GAGVSQTPSNKVTEKGKYVELRCDPISGHTALYWYRQSLGQGPEFLIYFQGTGAADDSGLPNDRFFAVRPEGSVSTLKIQRTERGDSAVYLCASSLVAGGFAGELFFGEGSRLTVL.